Listed here are 5 T cell receptor beta chains from one sample, sequenced in a study of technical replicates of blood from a few donors. Sequencing was performed with immunoSEQ multiplex PCR; in TCRdb, only in-frame clones are kept and a portion is missing. The sample lists more than 90,000 clones; approximately 94% were seen once. The specimen sequenced was T cells isolated from PBMCs. These TCRs come from a human donor in good health.

The chain combines TRBV6-1 with TRBJ1-1; D remains ambiguous. Trimming took off 3 bases at V and 8 bases at J, with 13 bases between the two ends. The CDR3 length is 13 residues. Germline V lookup: CDR1 MNHNS, CDR2 SASEGT. The DNA for the CDR3 is TGTGCCAGCAGTGAGAAACTTCAAGCAGAAGCTTTCTTT. The encoded protein is CASSEKLQAEAFF.

The chain employs TRBV6-5 and TRBJ2-1, with TRBD2 matching over 12 bases. The germline V gene has CDR1 MNHEY and CDR2 SVGAGI. The CDR3 is 15 residues long. Trimming at V came to 2 bases and at J to 10 bases, leaving 6 bases not matched to a gene. In nucleotides, the CDR3 is TGTGCCAGCAGTTACCCAGCTAGCGGGAGGGCCGAGCAGTTCTTC. This codes for CASSYPASGRAEQFF.

The chain recombines TRBV11-2 with TRBJ2-5; 10 bases are a match to TRBD1. The V and J ends lost 1 base and 2 bases, in that order; junction bases with no gene match: 4. Germline V gives CDR1 SGHAT, CDR2 FQNNGV. The CDR3 has 16 amino acids. CDR3 in DNA: TGTGCCAGCAGCTTAGCCGGGACAGGGGTACAAGAGACCCAGTACTTC. Encoded protein: CASSLAGTGVQETQYF.

The J gene is TRBJ2-1, the V gene TRBV7-8; D remains ambiguous. CDR1 SGHVS and CDR2 FQNEAQ come from the germline V gene. Trimming removed 1 base at V and 1 base at J, with 11 bases between. CDR3 length: 16 residues. In DNA form, the CDR3 reads TGTGCCAGCAGCTTAGGTTTTGAGGTTTCCTACAATGAGCAGTTCTTC. It is translated as CASSLGFEVSYNEQFF.

This chain's CDR3 is CASSLVASGSEQYF. The CDR3 region has the DNA TGTGCCAGCAGCTTGGTGGCCTCGGGGTCCGAGCAGTACTTC. The chain carries TRBV5-4 and TRBJ2-7, with D tentatively TRBD2 (5 bases). CDR1 is SGHNT and CDR2 is YYREEE in the germline V gene (reference sequence). V was pared by 0 bases and J by 6 bases, with 13 bases between. CDR3 length: 14 amino acids.